This is a list of T cell receptor beta chains from one sample in a study of blood T cell repertoires in COVID-19. Measured with immunoSEQ multiplex PCR; TCRdb has only the in-frame clones, and not every one. Of about 190,000 clones detected, 89% appear once; the ten largest clones hold 6.5% to 8.5%. Material for sequencing was peripheral blood. The receptors were gathered from a man between 40 and 49 years old with acute or convalescent COVID-19. The CDR3 runs from the conserved cysteine through the conserved F or W. A D gene is named only where the DNA matches it firmly.

V gene,D gene,J gene,CDR3 DNA,CDR3 protein
TRBV5-4,TRBD2,TRBJ2-1,TGTGCCAGCCGGACTAGCGGGGCCAATGAGCAGTTCTTC,CASRTSGANEQFF
TRBV6-5,.,TRBJ2-7,TGTGCCAGCAGTTTTGTCGGCAGGGCCTACGAGCAGTACTTC,CASSFVGRAYEQYF
TRBV27,TRBD1,TRBJ1-5,TGTGCCAGCAGTCCCGGGACAGGGGGCAATCAGCCCCAGCATTTT,CASSPGTGGNQPQHF
TRBV24-1,TRBD1,TRBJ1-2,TGTGCCACCAGTGATAGGACAGGGAAAGGCTACACCTTC,CATSDRTGKGYTF
TRBV5-1,TRBD1,TRBJ2-7,TGCGCCAGCAGCTTGATTTTGGGGACAGCTTACGAGCAGTACTTC,CASSLILGTAYEQYF
TRBV19,TRBD1,TRBJ2-7,TGTGCCAGTAGTATCGGGGACAGGGGATCCTACGAGCAGTACTTC,CASSIGDRGSYEQYF
TRBV19,.,TRBJ1-1,TGTGCCAGTAGTATGACGACCGGGGTTGGGTCTGAAGCTTTCTTT,CASSMTTGVGSEAFF
TRBV7-9,.,TRBJ1-5,TGTGCCAGCAGCTCCCGGGAGGGGATTCAGCCCCAGCATTTT,CASSSREGIQPQHF
TRBV6-5,.,TRBJ1-4,TGTGCCAAGTCCCGGGTCTTTAATGAAAAACTGTTTTTT,CAKSRVFNEKLFF
TRBV5-1,.,TRBJ1-1,TGCGCCAGCAGGATAGAGCCGAACACTGAAGCTTTCTTT,CASRIEPNTEAFF
TRBV5-8,.,TRBJ1-4,TGTGCCAGCAGCTTGCGTTCGGGAACTAATGAAAAACTGTTTTTT,CASSLRSGTNEKLFF
TRBV7-2,TRBD1,TRBJ1-2,TGTGCCAGCAGCGCCCGGGACAGGGGAGGTGGCTACACCTTC,CASSARDRGGGYTF
TRBV15,.,TRBJ1-2,TGTGCCACCAGCAGAGATCTGGGGGGTCTGGGCTACACCTTC,CATSRDLGGLGYTF
TRBV9,TRBD2,TRBJ2-3,TGTGCCAGCAGCGTAGAAGCGGGGGGGCTTGATACGCAGTATTTT,CASSVEAGGLDTQYF